The 27 T cell receptor beta chains below come from one sample, sequenced in a study of blood T cells in healthy people across ages. Primers used in a second PCR of about 6 to 12 cycles were a sample-barcoded 5' primer and a J-beta primer mix. One entry per CDR3 protein, called by TCRdb with MiXCR from the 5' RACE reads. The table has about 1.5 million distinct CDR3 sequences, 42% seen once. The specimen was blood. The origin of the receptors is a woman under 30 in good health.

This clonotype was counted only a few times. J is TRBJ1-3 and V is TRBV12-3 or TRBV12-4; maybe TRBD1 (6 bases). The V gene lost 6 bases and the J gene lost 1 base, with 16 bases spanning the gap. The length of the CDR3 is 16 residues. DNA for the CDR3: TGTGCCAGCAGCTATCAGGGGAAGATATCTGGAAACACCATATATTTT. Translated, it gives CASSYQGKISGNTIYF.

V and J are TRBV7-2 and TRBJ2-1, with 9 bases aligning to TRBD2. CDR3 size: 16 residues. V shed 6 bases and J 5 bases; nucleotides not matched to a gene: 11. Looked up from germline, CDR1 is SGHTA and CDR2 is FQGNSA. The chain's CDR3 is CASRGGPLAGNNEQFF. DNA for the CDR3: TGTGCCAGCAGGGGAGGGCCACTAGCGGGTAACAATGAGCAGTTCTTC.

The genes are TRBV20-1 and TRBJ2-7; D is unresolved. The CDR3 covers 14 residues. Trimming took off 3 bases at V and 6 bases at J, with 18 bases between the two ends. The germline V gene encodes CDR1 DFQATT and CDR2 SNEGSKA (reference sequence). The CDR3 nucleotides are TGCAGTGCTAGCCCCACGGTCCGGGTGGGCGAGCAGTACTTC. Its protein product is CSASPTVRVGEQYF.

The chain employs TRBV7-2 and TRBJ1-5; 7 bases line up with TRBD1. CDR3 size: 18 residues. J lost 1 base, V lost 2 bases, and 11 bases had no gene match. Germline CDR1 reads SGHTA; CDR2 reads FQGNSA. The CDR3: CASSLLGGPERSNQPQHF. The DNA of the CDR3 is TGTGCCAGCAGCTTATTAGGGGGCCCTGAGCGGAGCAATCAGCCCCAGCATTTT.

This clonotype was observed a handful of times. The gene calls are TRBV4-1 and TRBJ2-7, with D hard to call. The CDR3 is 15 residues long. V lost 0 bases and J lost 3, with 12 bases in between. CDR1 and CDR2 (germline): MGHRA, YSYEKL. The CDR3 region is CASSQDSAVLYEQYF. CDR3 nucleotide sequence: TGCGCCAGCAGCCAAGATAGTGCGGTCCTCTACGAGCAGTACTTC.

The CDR3 coding sequence is TGTGCCAGCAGCCATCTAGCGGGGACTGACAATGAGCAGTTCTTC. Amino acids: CASSHLAGTDNEQFF. V and J are TRBV3-1 and TRBJ2-1; 9 positions agree with TRBD2. Per the germline V gene, CDR1 is LGHDT and CDR2 is YNNKEL (reference sequence). The length of the CDR3 is 15 residues. V gave up 3 bases and J gave up 5 bases; unmatched junction bases: 5.

The genes are TRBV5-4 and TRBJ2-6, with D unclear. Trimming took off 2 bases at V and 4 bases at J, with 4 bases between the two ends. The CDR3 has 13 amino acids. Germline values: CDR1 SGHNT, CDR2 YYREEE (reference sequence). Here the CDR3 reads CASSFQGANVLTF. In nucleotides, the CDR3 is TGTGCCAGCAGCTTTCAGGGGGCCAACGTCCTGACTTTC.

V gene TRBV20-1 combines with J gene TRBJ1-2; TRBD1 aligns across 10 bases. This CDR3 has 15 amino acids. J was trimmed by 6 bases and V by 6 bases; bases with no gene match: 13. CDR1 and CDR2 from the germline V gene are DFQATT and SNEGSKA (reference sequence). Here the CDR3 DNA reads TGCAGTGCCCCCCTGACCGGGACAGGGGCCAATGGCTACACCTTC. Translating gives CSAPLTGTGANGYTF.

V usage is TRBV10-3 and J usage is TRBJ1-5; D is ambiguous. Trimming took off 0 bases at V and 5 bases at J, with 11 bases between the two ends. Germline values: CDR1 ENHRY, CDR2 SYGVKD. The CDR3 length is 15 residues. The CDR3 is CAISESHLKDQPQHF. The DNA for the CDR3 is TGTGCCATCAGTGAGTCCCACCTTAAAGATCAGCCCCAGCATTTT.

This rearrangement joins TRBV2 to TRBJ2-5, with D tentatively TRBD1 or TRBD2 (5 bases each). The germline gives CDR1 SNHLY, CDR2 FYNNEI. CDR3 length: 14 residues. Trimming shortened V by 5 bases and J by 0 bases, and 10 bases separated the two germline ends. CDR3 DNA sequence: TGTGCCAGCAGTAAGGGACCGTACCAAGAGACCCAGTACTTC. This gives the protein CASSKGPYQETQYF.

This clonotype was seen a handful of times. The chain has TRBV27 and TRBJ2-7; 9 bases line up with TRBD1. In germline, CDR1 is MNHEY, CDR2 SMNVEV (reference sequence). The trim removed 1 base at V and 7 bases at J, leaving 8 bases unmatched. The CDR3 is 15 residues long. The CDR3 bases are TGTGCCAGCAGTTTATGGGGACAGGGTACGCGGGAGCAGTACTTC. Its translation is CASSLWGQGTREQYF.

This clonotype was seen only a few times. This rearrangement joins TRBV7-2 to TRBJ2-3, with 10 positions matching TRBD2. Losses at the gene ends were 5 bases for V and 2 bases for J; bases not matched to a gene: 4. The length of the CDR3 is 15 residues. Germline loops: CDR1 SGHTA, CDR2 FQGNSA. The CDR3 DNA reads TGTGCCAGCAGCGTTAGCGGGGGGTACACAGATACGCAGTATTTT. This encodes CASSVSGGYTDTQYF.

This chain links TRBV20-1 with TRBJ2-3, with 12 bases matching TRBD2. This CDR3 is 16 amino acids long. Losses at the gene ends were 1 base for V and 5 bases for J; bases not matched to a gene: 7. In germline, CDR1 is DFQATT, CDR2 SNEGSKA (reference sequence). In nucleotides, the CDR3 is TGCAGTGCTAGAGCTGGCGCTAGCGGGAGGGTAGATACGCAGTATTTT. As protein: CSARAGASGRVDTQYF.

The chain employs TRBV20-1 and TRBJ2-1, with 7 bases identical to TRBD1. The tail of the sequence fits TRBJ2-7 better, so the J call may be wrong. Germline assignment: CDR1 DFQATT and CDR2 SNEGSKA (reference sequence). The length of the CDR3 is 14 residues. CDR3 protein: CSARDRHTYNEQYF. In DNA form, the CDR3 reads TGCAGTGCTAGGGACAGGCACACCTACAATGAGCAGTACTTC.

J is TRBJ2-1 and V is TRBV20-1; 7 bases map to TRBD2. The germline V gene has CDR1 DFQATT and CDR2 SNEGSKA (reference sequence). The CDR3 is 14 residues long. The V and J ends lost 4 bases and 9 bases, in that order; junction bases with no gene match: 12. The CDR3 spells CSAKKAGRPSEQFF. CDR3 coding DNA: TGCAGTGCTAAGAAAGCGGGGAGGCCTAGTGAGCAGTTCTTC.

Concerning this clonotype itself: A junction end diverges from the germline sequence, so it may reflect a read error. The rearrangement joins TRBV9 to TRBJ1-2, with TRBD1 identical over 7 bases. Germline V gene lookup returns CDR1 SGDLS and CDR2 YYNGEE. This CDR3 comprises 14 residues. The CDR3 loop reads CAGSVGQEVYGYTF. The CDR3 nucleotides are TGTGCCGGCAGCGTAGGACAGGAGGTCTATGGCTACACCTTC.

This chain uses TRBV12-3 or TRBV12-4 with TRBJ2-3; D might be TRBD1 or TRBD2, each matching 5 bases. Trimming cost V 1 base and J 0 bases, with 11 bases left between them. The CDR3 consists of 16 residues. As DNA, the CDR3 is TGTGCCAGCAGTTTAGGCGCAGGGAGAAGCACAGATACGCAGTATTTT. This codes for CASSLGAGRSTDTQYF.

The gene calls are TRBV6-2 or TRBV6-3 and TRBJ2-7; D may be TRBD2 (5 bases). The length of the CDR3 is 14 residues. CDR1 is MNHEY and CDR2 is SVGEGT in the germline V gene. V dropped 5 bases and J dropped 3 bases, with 14 bases sitting between them. This CDR3 is CASSTRTGNYEQYF. For the CDR3, the DNA is TGTGCCAGCAGTACCCGGACGGGAAACTACGAGCAGTACTTC.

The chain links TRBV6-1 to TRBJ2-3; a weak D match, TRBD2 (5 bases). The germline V and J ends were trimmed by 7 bases and 11 bases, with 19 bases remaining between them. In germline, CDR1 is MNHNS, CDR2 SASEGT. The CDR3 loop spans 13 amino acids. The CDR3 spells CASTPASPLGQYF. The CDR3, as DNA: TGTGCCAGCACCCCGGCTAGCCCTCTGGGGCAGTATTTT.

This rearrangement joins TRBV6-5 to TRBJ1-1; no firm D call. The germline V gene has CDR1 MNHEY and CDR2 SVGAGI. The CDR3 consists of 13 residues. Trimming shortened V by 6 bases and J by 1 base, and 9 bases separated the two germline ends. CDR3 bases: TGTGCCAGCAGGAAATCAGCGAACACTGAAGCTTTCTTT. Protein product: CASRKSANTEAFF.

The V and J genes are TRBV30 and TRBJ1-2, with D unresolved. From germline, CDR1 is GTSNPN and CDR2 SVGIG (reference sequence). V lost 2 bases to trimming and J lost 4 bases, with 20 bases between them. CDR3 length: 16 residues. Here the CDR3 DNA reads TGTGCCTGGAGTATTTTTGGCGCCGGCCTAGGCTATGGCTACACCTTC. As protein: CAWSIFGAGLGYGYTF.

This chain connects TRBV6-1 to TRBJ1-2, with a tentative D call TRBD1 (6 bases). This CDR3 region has 17 residues. The V end lost 6 bases, the J end lost 4 bases, and 24 bases lay between the germline ends. Germline V gives CDR1 MNHNS, CDR2 SASEGT. The chain's CDR3 is CASSGDRPGDRTYGYTF. CDR3 nucleotides: TGTGCCAGCAGCGGTGACAGGCCCGGAGACCGGACCTATGGCTACACCTTC.

The chain uses TRBV20-1 and TRBJ2-1; D not certain. CDR1 and CDR2 from the germline V gene are DFQATT and SNEGSKA (reference sequence). V was trimmed by 4 bases and J by 8 bases, leaving 15 bases between them. The CDR3 is 13 residues long. The CDR3 region has the DNA TGCAGTGCTATGCCCGAGCTTAGGGATGAGCAGTTCTTC. Amino acids: CSAMPELRDEQFF.

The V and J genes are TRBV4-1 and TRBJ1-5, with D tentatively TRBD1 (5 bases). V shed 0 bases and J shed 5 bases, with 20 bases lying between them. Germline V gives CDR1 MGHRA, CDR2 YSYEKL. The CDR3 spans 18 residues. This chain's CDR3 is CASSQDVRQTPLYQPQHF. In DNA form, the CDR3 reads TGCGCCAGCAGCCAAGATGTTAGACAGACTCCCTTGTATCAGCCCCAGCATTTT.

V is TRBV12-3 or TRBV12-4 and J is TRBJ2-2; possible D gene TRBD1, 6 bases. The CDR3 loop spans 15 amino acids. V was trimmed by 6 bases and J by 6 bases, leaving 17 bases between them. This chain's CDR3 is CASRPTGRSAGELFF. DNA for the CDR3: TGTGCCAGCAGACCAACAGGGCGCTCGGCCGGGGAGCTGTTTTTT.

The J gene is TRBJ2-7, the V gene TRBV4-3; 10 bases fit TRBD1. Germline V gives CDR1 LGHNA, CDR2 YSLEER. The CDR3 is 15 residues long. Trimming took 3 bases from V and 6 from J; bases not matched to a gene: 8. CDR3 DNA: TGCGCCAGCAGCCAGGAAGGGACAGGGGATGGCGAGCAGTACTTC. Its protein product is CASSQEGTGDGEQYF.

This chain joins TRBV7-9 and TRBJ2-7; D is perhaps TRBD1 (5 bases). Germline CDR1 is SEHNR and CDR2 is FQNEAQ (reference sequence). V lost 0 bases and J lost 7, with 19 bases in between. The CDR3 runs to 16 residues. The CDR3 DNA sequence: TGTGCCAGCAGCTTAGCGTTAGGGGAATCCTACAATGAGCAGTACTTC. As protein: CASSLALGESYNEQYF.